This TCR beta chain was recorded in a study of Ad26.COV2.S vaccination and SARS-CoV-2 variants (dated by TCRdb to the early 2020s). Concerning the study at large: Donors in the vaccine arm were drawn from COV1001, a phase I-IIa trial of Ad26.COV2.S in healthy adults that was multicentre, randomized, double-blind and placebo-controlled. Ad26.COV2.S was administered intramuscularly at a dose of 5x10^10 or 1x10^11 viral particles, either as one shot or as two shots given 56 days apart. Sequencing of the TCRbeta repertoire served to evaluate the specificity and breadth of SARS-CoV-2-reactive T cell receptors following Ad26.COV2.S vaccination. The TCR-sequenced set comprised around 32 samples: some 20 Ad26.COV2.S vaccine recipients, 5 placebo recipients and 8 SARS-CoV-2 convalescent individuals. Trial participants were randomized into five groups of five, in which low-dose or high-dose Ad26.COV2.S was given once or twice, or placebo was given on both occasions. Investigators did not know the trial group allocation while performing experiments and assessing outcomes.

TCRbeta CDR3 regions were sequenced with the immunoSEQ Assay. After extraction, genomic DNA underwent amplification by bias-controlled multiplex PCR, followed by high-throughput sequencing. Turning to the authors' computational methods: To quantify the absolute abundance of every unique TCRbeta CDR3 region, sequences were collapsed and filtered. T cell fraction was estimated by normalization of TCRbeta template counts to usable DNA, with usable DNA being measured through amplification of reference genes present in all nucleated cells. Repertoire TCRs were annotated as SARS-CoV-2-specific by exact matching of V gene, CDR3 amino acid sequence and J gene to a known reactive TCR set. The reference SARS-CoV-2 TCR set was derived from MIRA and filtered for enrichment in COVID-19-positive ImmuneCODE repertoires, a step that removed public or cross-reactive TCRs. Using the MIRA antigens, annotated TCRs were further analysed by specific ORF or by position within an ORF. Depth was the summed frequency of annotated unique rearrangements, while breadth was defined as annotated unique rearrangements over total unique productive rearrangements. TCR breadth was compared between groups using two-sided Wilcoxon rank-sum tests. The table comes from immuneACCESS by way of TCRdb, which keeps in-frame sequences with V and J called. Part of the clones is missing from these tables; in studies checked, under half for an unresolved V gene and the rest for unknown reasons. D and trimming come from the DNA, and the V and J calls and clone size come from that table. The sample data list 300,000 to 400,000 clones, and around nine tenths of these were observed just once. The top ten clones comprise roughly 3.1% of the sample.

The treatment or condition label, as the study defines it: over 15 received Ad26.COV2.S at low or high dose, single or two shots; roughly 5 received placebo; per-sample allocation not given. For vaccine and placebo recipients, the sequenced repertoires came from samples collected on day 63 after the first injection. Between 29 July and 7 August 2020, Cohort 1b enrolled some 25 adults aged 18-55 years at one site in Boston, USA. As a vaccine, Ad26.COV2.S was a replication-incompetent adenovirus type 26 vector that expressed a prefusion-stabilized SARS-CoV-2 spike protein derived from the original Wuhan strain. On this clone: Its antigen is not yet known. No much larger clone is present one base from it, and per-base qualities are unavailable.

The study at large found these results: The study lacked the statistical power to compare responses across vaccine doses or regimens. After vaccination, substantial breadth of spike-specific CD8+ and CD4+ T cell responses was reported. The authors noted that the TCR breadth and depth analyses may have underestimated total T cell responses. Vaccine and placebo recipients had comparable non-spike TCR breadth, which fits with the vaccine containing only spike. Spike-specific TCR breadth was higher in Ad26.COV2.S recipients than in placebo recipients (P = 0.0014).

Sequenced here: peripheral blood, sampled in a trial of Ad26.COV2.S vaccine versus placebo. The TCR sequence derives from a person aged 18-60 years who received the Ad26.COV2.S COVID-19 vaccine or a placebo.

Here the CDR3 is given as CASSPYFGGTQYF. The nucleotides read TGTGCCAGCAGCCCCTATTTCGGGGGGACCCAGTACTTC. The chain uses TRBV9 and TRBJ2-5; the best D guess is TRBD2, with 6 bases matching. CDR1 and CDR2, per the germline V gene, are SGDLS and YYNGEE. The CDR3 holds 13 amino acids from the cysteine to the phenylalanine. Only CDR3 DNA is held: 39 bases, read in frame from base 1. V drops 4 bases and J drops 7 bases, leaving 14 bases in between.